Following are 17 T cell receptor beta chains from one sample sequenced in a study of blood T cell repertoires in COVID-19. Sequencing was performed with immunoSEQ multiplex PCR; in TCRdb, only in-frame clones are kept and a portion is missing. The sample includes about 250,000 clones, approximately 91% of them seen just once. The sequencing input was peripheral blood. These receptors were collected from a woman in her 30s with acute or convalescent COVID-19.

This clone was recorded once. The CDR3 loop reads CASNLAGGSETQYF. The CDR3, as DNA: TGTGCCAGCAATCTAGCGGGAGGGTCAGAGACCCAGTACTTC. The V and J genes are TRBV5-5 and TRBJ2-5, with 12 bases aligning to TRBD2. This CDR3 has 14 residues. Trimming at V came to 6 bases and at J to 4 bases, leaving 4 bases not matched to a gene. Germline V CDR1 and CDR2: SGHKS, YYEKEE (reference sequence).

This chain connects TRBV7-9 to TRBJ1-1; D perhaps matches TRBD1 (5 bases). Germline V gives CDR1 SEHNR, CDR2 FQNEAQ (reference sequence). The V and J ends lost 5 bases and 3 bases respectively, with 22 bases between them. The CDR3 sequence is 17 residues long. As DNA, the CDR3 is TGTGCCAGCAGCAATACTAAGACAGAGCTCACCTACACTGAAGCTTTCTTT. Protein product: CASSNTKTELTYTEAFF. Using reference TRBV7-9 and TRBJ1-1 for the parts outside the CDR3, the full variable domain is DTGVSQNPRHKITKRGQNVTFRCDPISEHNRLYWYRQTLGQGPEFLTYFQNEAQLEKSRLLSDRFSAERPKGSFSTLEIQRTEQGDSAMYLCASSNTKTELTYTEAFFGQGTRLTVV.

The CDR3 nucleotides read TGCAGCGGACTAGCGGGAGTGAATGAGCAGTTCTTC. Protein product: CSGLAGVNEQFF. The chain carries TRBV29-1 and TRBJ2-1; 12 positions agree with TRBD2. This CDR3 is built from 12 residues. From germline, CDR1 is SQVTM and CDR2 ANQGSEA. The J segment lost 7 bases and the V segment lost 7 bases, leaving 2 bases of the junction unmatched.

J is TRBJ2-1 and V is TRBV9, with D possibly TRBD2 on 5 matching bases. The CDR3 runs to 17 residues. V was cut by 0 bases and J by 2 bases, with 15 bases left in between. CDR1 and CDR2 from the germline V gene are SGDLS and YYNGEE. CDR3 sequence reads: CASSVDPAGGPYNEQFF. In DNA form, the CDR3 reads TGTGCCAGCAGCGTAGATCCTGCGGGCGGGCCCTACAATGAGCAGTTCTTC.

This chain uses TRBV11-1 with TRBJ2-3; 9 bases map to TRBD2. In germline, CDR1 is SGHAT, CDR2 FQDESV (reference sequence). The CDR3 extends over 16 amino acids. V was pared by 2 bases and J by 2 bases, with 5 bases of the junction left unmatched. The CDR3 protein is CASSLLAGGLTDTQYF. The CDR3 DNA follows: TGTGCCAGCAGCTTACTCGCGGGAGGGCTCACAGATACGCAGTATTTT.

The chain carries TRBV24-1 and TRBJ2-1; 8 bases agree with TRBD2. CDR3 length equals 15 residues. Germline V gives CDR1 KGHDR, CDR2 SFDVKD. Trimming cost V 4 bases and J 3 bases; bases outside gene matches: 4. The CDR3 DNA reads TGTGCCACCAGTGACGCGGGAGGAATCTACAATGAGCAGTTCTTC. Amino acid sequence: CATSDAGGIYNEQFF.

This chain uses TRBV5-4 with TRBJ2-2; D gene unclear. V was clipped by 2 bases and J by 3 bases, with 11 bases between them. Germline CDR1 is SGHNT and CDR2 is YYREEE (reference sequence). The CDR3 extends over 15 amino acids. The CDR3 nucleotides are TGTGCCAGCAGCTTTAGTCTTTCCTACACCGGGGAGCTGTTTTTT. This sequence encodes CASSFSLSYTGELFF.

V gene TRBV4-3 combines with J gene TRBJ2-2; no reliable D call. The CDR3 covers 17 residues. Germline CDR1 is LGHNA and CDR2 is YSLEER. V was shortened by 3 bases and J by 2 bases, with 16 bases between the two germline ends. CDR3 DNA: TGCGCCAGCAGCCACCCCCATCTAGGCTCCAACACCGGGGAGCTGTTTTTT. This encodes CASSHPHLGSNTGELFF.

There are a few counts of this clone. V usage is TRBV9 and J usage is TRBJ1-4; TRBD1 agrees at 7 bases. The CDR3 extends over 15 amino acids. Germline V CDR1 and CDR2: SGDLS, YYNGEE. J lost 8 bases, V lost 4 bases, and 11 bases had no gene match. CDR3 DNA sequence: TGTGCCAGCAGCTTTAGACAGGGCGGGGAGGAAAAACTGTTTTTT. Its protein is CASSFRQGGEEKLFF.

The chain couples TRBV18 to TRBJ1-2, with a weak D call TRBD1 (5 bases). CDR3 length: 15 residues. The germline gives CDR1 KGHSH, CDR2 LQKENI. V was clipped by 4 bases and J by 2 bases, with 14 bases between them. The CDR3 sequence: CASSQVAKGNYGYTF. The CDR3 bases are TGTGCCAGCTCACAAGTGGCTAAGGGGAACTATGGCTACACCTTC.

Turning to this clone: Within the sample, other DNA sequences also encode this same CDR3. This sequence joins TRBV9 and TRBJ1-1, with D perhaps TRBD1 (5 bases). Trimming cost V 2 bases and J 6 bases, with 8 bases left between them. From germline, CDR1 is SGDLS and CDR2 YYNGEE. This CDR3 has 12 amino acids. This CDR3 reads CASSVGGAEAFF. The CDR3 nucleotides are TGTGCCAGCAGCGTGGGAGGGGCTGAAGCTTTCTTT.

The chain joins TRBV5-1 to TRBJ2-7; tentatively, D is TRBD1 (6 bases). Looked up from germline, CDR1 is SGHRS and CDR2 is YFSETQ. The CDR3 has 17 amino acids. Deletions cut 0 bases from V and 1 base from J, with 17 bases between. This chain's CDR3 is CASSLAATGIGSYEQYF. Written as DNA, the CDR3 is TGCGCCAGCAGCTTGGCAGCAACAGGGATCGGTTCCTACGAGCAGTACTTC.

This sequence joins TRBV19 and TRBJ2-1, with 7 bases lining up with TRBD1. The trim removed 7 bases at V and 5 bases at J, leaving 2 bases unmatched. This CDR3 is built from 12 residues. The germline V gene encodes CDR1 LNHDA and CDR2 SQIVND (reference sequence). CDR3 sequence: CASTDRDNEQFF. The CDR3 DNA follows: TGTGCCAGTACCGACAGGGACAATGAGCAGTTCTTC.

The chain has TRBV7-8 and TRBJ2-7; 10 bases line up with TRBD2. V was pared by 5 bases and J by 4 bases, with 8 bases of the junction left unmatched. This CDR3 contains 15 residues. Per germline, CDR1 SGHVS and CDR2 FQNEAQ. CDR3 nucleotide sequence: TGTGCCAGCAGCCCCCGCAGCGGGAGGGGATACGAGCAGTACTTC. Protein product: CASSPRSGRGYEQYF.

Here the CDR3 reads CASSWEGGTTNEKLFF. For the CDR3, the DNA is TGTGCCAGCAGCTGGGAGGGGGGCACAACTAATGAAAAACTGTTTTTT. This rearrangement joins TRBV7-9 to TRBJ1-4, with D possibly being TRBD1 (6 bases). The ends were cut back, 4 bases at V and 0 bases at J, with 12 bases in the middle. CDR1 and CDR2 from the germline V gene are SEHNR and FQNEAQ (reference sequence). The CDR3 has 16 residues.

The chain is built from TRBV7-3 and TRBJ2-1, with 8 bases identical to TRBD2. Germline assignment: CDR1 SGHTA and CDR2 FQGTGA. Trimming at V came to 5 bases and at J to 0 bases, leaving 9 bases not matched to a gene. CDR3 length: 17 residues. The CDR3 coding sequence is TGTGCCAGCAGCCTTAGCGGGGCGGGGAGCTCCTACAATGAGCAGTTCTTC. It is translated as CASSLSGAGSSYNEQFF.

In the case of this clone: Other DNA sequences in this sample translate to the same CDR3. The CDR3 loop reads CASSGDRGETQYF. CDR3 coding DNA: TGCGCCAGCAGCGGGGACAGGGGAGAGACCCAGTACTTC. The rearrangement links TRBV5-1 to TRBJ2-5, with 10 bases lining up with TRBD1. The junction had 1 base not matched to a gene; V was cut back by 4 bases and J by 4 bases. Germline CDR1 SGHRS, CDR2 YFSETQ. The CDR3 spans 13 residues.